Each of the 5 T cell receptor beta chains below was sequenced from the same sample in a study of chemoradiotherapy in HPV16-positive cancers. Here immunoSEQ multiplex PCR was the method, and the copy in TCRdb shows in-frame clones only, minus some. The sample shows about 14,000 clones, roughly 87% of them seen only once. This sample comprised tumor tissue, obtained from a patient who underwent chemoradiotherapy. The source is a human donor with HPV-associated anogenital cancer.

The chain joins TRBV9 to TRBJ1-1; no firm D call. Germline CDR1 SGDLS, CDR2 YYNGEE. V lost 5 bases and J 5 bases, leaving 16 bases between the germline ends. CDR3 length: 14 amino acids. CDR3 coding DNA: TGTGCCAGCAGTACTGATCTCGGGAGGACTGAAGCTTTCTTT. This translates into CASSTDLGRTEAFF.

V is TRBV11-1 and J is TRBJ2-1, with unresolved D. The CDR3 is 11 residues long. CDR1 is SGHAT, CDR2 FQDESV, per germline (reference sequence). Trimming stripped 0 bases from V and 9 bases from J, with 3 bases between. The CDR3 sequence: CASSLAREQFF. In DNA form, the CDR3 reads TGTGCCAGCAGCTTAGCGCGTGAGCAGTTCTTC.

The chain is built from TRBV28 and TRBJ2-7; D is undetermined. The V end lost 2 bases, the J end lost 1 base, and 3 bases lay between the germline ends. Per germline, CDR1 MDHEN and CDR2 SYDVKM. The CDR3 consists of 12 residues. The CDR3 here is CASSLKSYEQYF. CDR3 nucleotide sequence: TGTGCCAGCAGTTTAAAGTCCTACGAGCAGTACTTC.

This chain connects TRBV29-1 to TRBJ2-2; 7 bases match TRBD1. Trimming removed 6 bases from V and 4 bases from J; junction bases left unmatched: 5. CDR1 is SQVTM and CDR2 is ANQGSEA in the germline V gene. The CDR3 contains 13 residues. CDR3 coding DNA: TGCAGCGTGGGGGACAGCTCCACCGGGGAGCTGTTTTTT. It is translated as CSVGDSSTGELFF.

The chain employs TRBV5-4 and TRBJ2-1; the match to TRBD2 covers 11 bases. CDR1 is SGHNT, CDR2 YYREEE, per germline (reference sequence). This CDR3 spans 16 amino acids. With 4 bases clipped from V and 4 bases from J, the junction kept 7 bases outside the gene matches. The DNA of the CDR3 is TGTGCCAGCAGCGCTAGAACTAGCGGGGGATACAATGAGCAGTTCTTC. Its translation is CASSARTSGGYNEQFF.